The 10 T cell receptor beta chains below were found in one sample sequenced in a study of CD8 T cells in ankylosing spondylitis. TCRdb processed the 5' RACE reads anew with MiXCR; each CDR3 protein has one entry. The sample lists 230,000 or so distinct CDR3 sequences; roughly 25% were seen once. Sequencing was done on a sample of blood, either unsorted or a sorted T cell fraction (not recorded which). Receptors were obtained from a male donor with ankylosing spondylitis or in good health (not recorded which).

The chain recombines TRBV5-5 with TRBJ2-3; D is possibly TRBD1 or TRBD2 (5 bases each). Trimming left V 3 bases short and J 5 bases short, with 13 bases between. CDR3 length: 14 amino acids. Germline lookup yields CDR1 SGHKS and CDR2 YYEKEE (reference sequence). The CDR3 protein is CASSSGQIVDTQYF. CDR3 bases: TGTGCCAGCAGCTCGGGGCAGATTGTAGATACGCAGTATTTT.

V gene TRBV18 combines with J gene TRBJ2-3; D is uncertain. Per germline, CDR1 KGHSH and CDR2 LQKENI. The CDR3 covers 12 residues. V was clipped by 3 bases and J by 6 bases, with 7 bases between them. The CDR3 spells CASSPDHDTQYF. The CDR3 nucleotides read TGTGCCAGCTCACCGGACCACGATACGCAGTATTTT.

The sample holds many counts of this clonotype. The chain joins TRBV29-1 to TRBJ1-1, with TRBD1 as a possible D gene (6 bases). CDR1 is SQVTM, CDR2 ANQGSEA, per germline. Deletions cut 3 bases from V and 6 bases from J, with 14 bases between. The CDR3 is made up of 13 amino acids. The CDR3 DNA sequence: TGCAGCGTTGATTCTGACAGGATGGCTGAAGCTTTCTTT. Its protein product is CSVDSDRMAEAFF.

This clonotype was detected ten times or more. The genes are TRBV16 and TRBJ2-7; possibly TRBD1 or TRBD2 for D (6 bases each). In germline, CDR1 is KGHSY, CDR2 FQNENV. V lost 3 bases and J lost 9, with 9 bases in between. This CDR3 is built from 11 residues. Here the CDR3 DNA reads TGTGCCAGCAGCCACTGGGGGGCGCAGTACTTC. Residues: CASSHWGAQYF.

This clonotype was detected many times. This chain connects TRBV7-3 to TRBJ2-5, with D perhaps TRBD1 (7 bases). The ends were cut back, 5 bases at V and 2 bases at J, with 12 bases in the middle. Germline CDR1 reads SGHTA; CDR2 reads FQGTGA. The CDR3 extends over 14 amino acids. CDR3 DNA: TGTGCCAGCAGCCCAGGGGGGAAACAAGAGACCCAGTACTTC. This sequence encodes CASSPGGKQETQYF.

This chain connects TRBV20-1 to TRBJ2-7; 11 nucleotides align to TRBD2. Germline V gene lookup returns CDR1 DFQATT and CDR2 SNEGSKA (reference sequence). This CDR3 is built from 15 residues. The ends lost 6 bases at V and 5 bases at J; junction bases unmatched: 12. The CDR3 sequence is CSALSLAGGSNEQYF. CDR3 nucleotide sequence: TGCAGTGCCCTGTCCCTAGCGGGGGGTTCGAACGAGCAGTACTTC.

The chain uses TRBV12-3 or TRBV12-4 and TRBJ2-1; 11 bases fit TRBD2. With 10 bases clipped from V and 8 bases from J, the junction kept 22 bases outside the gene matches. This CDR3 is 18 amino acids long. The CDR3 is CAITNMGGTSGPGDEQFF. CDR3 coding DNA: TGTGCCATCACCAATATGGGGGGGACTAGCGGCCCTGGAGATGAGCAGTTCTTC.

This clonotype showed up many times. The chain has TRBV29-1 and TRBJ2-7, with D tentatively TRBD1 (6 bases). This CDR3 contains 11 residues. V was shortened by 6 bases and J by 5 bases, with 11 bases between the two germline ends. Germline CDR1 and CDR2: SQVTM and ANQGSEA. CDR3 loop: CSVQGSHEQYF. In nucleotides, the CDR3 is TGCAGCGTGCAGGGGTCCCACGAGCAGTACTTC.

This clonotype was recorded many times. This sequence joins TRBV7-6 and TRBJ2-3; 9 positions match TRBD2. V was pared by 1 base and J by 2 bases, with 4 bases of the junction left unmatched. Per germline, CDR1 SGHVS and CDR2 FNYEAQ. The CDR3 runs to 16 residues. As DNA, the CDR3 is TGTGCCAGCAGCTTAGAACTAGCGGGCCCCACAGATACGCAGTATTTT. Its translation is CASSLELAGPTDTQYF.

At least ten counts were recorded for this clonotype. The chain carries TRBV20-1 and TRBJ2-5, with D unresolved. Per the germline V gene, CDR1 is DFQATT and CDR2 is SNEGSKA (reference sequence). The CDR3 contains 14 residues. Trimming pared 1 base from V and 0 bases from J, leaving 9 bases between. CDR3 coding DNA: TGCAGTGCTAGAGGCCAAGTGTACCAAGAGACCCAGTACTTC. It is translated as CSARGQVYQETQYF.